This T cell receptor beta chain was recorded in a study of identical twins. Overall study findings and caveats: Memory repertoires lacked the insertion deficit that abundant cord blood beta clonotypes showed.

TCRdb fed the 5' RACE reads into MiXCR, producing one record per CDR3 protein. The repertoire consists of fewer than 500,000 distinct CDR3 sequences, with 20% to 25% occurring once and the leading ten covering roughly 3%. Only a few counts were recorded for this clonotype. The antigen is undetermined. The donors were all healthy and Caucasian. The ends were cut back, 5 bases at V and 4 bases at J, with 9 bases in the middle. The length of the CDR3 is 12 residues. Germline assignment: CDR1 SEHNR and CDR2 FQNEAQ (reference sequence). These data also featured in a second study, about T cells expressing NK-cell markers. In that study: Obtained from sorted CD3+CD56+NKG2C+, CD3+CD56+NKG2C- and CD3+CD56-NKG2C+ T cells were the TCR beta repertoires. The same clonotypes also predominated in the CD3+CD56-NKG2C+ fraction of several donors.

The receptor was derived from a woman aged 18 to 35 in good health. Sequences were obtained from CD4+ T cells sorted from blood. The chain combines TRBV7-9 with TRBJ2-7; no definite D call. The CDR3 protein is CASSQSSYEQYF. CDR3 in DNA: TGTGCCAGCAGCCAATCAAGTTACGAGCAGTACTTC.